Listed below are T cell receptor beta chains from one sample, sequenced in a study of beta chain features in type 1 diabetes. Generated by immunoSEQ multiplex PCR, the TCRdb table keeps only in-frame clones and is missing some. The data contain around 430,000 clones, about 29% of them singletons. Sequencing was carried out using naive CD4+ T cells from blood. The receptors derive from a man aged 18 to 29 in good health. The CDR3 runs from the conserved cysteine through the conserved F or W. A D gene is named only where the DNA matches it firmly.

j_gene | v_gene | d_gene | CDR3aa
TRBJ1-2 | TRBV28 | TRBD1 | CASSPGQGMGGYTF
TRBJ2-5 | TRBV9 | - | CASALTGETQYF
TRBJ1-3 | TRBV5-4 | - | CASSLGRNSGNTIYF
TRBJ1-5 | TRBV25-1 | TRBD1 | CASSARTGADQPQHF
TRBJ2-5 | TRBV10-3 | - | CATAETGYQETQYF
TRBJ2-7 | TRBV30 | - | CAWKGPGYEQYF
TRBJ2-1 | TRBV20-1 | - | CSVGEQFF
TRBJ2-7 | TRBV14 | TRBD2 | CASRRLAGAEQYF
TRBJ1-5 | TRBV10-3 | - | CAISESGLGNQPQHF
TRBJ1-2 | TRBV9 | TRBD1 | CASNPAGGTYGYTF
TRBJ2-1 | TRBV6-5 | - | CASRTVRTSEQFF
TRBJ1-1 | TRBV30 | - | CARRGNTEAFF
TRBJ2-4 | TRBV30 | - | CAWSAGLGIFYATKNIQYF
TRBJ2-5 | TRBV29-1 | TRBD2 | CSVYDSGGKETQYF
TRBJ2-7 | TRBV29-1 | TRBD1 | CSVQTGDEQYF
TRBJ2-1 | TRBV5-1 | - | CASSMDYQSYNEQFF
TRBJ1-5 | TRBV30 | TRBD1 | CAWSAFSGTGGQPQHF
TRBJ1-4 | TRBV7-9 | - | CASSPLHEKLFF
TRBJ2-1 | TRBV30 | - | CAWSRRESGEQFF
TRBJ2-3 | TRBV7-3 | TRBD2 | CASSMRLASNTDTQYF
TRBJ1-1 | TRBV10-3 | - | CAIGKEGTTEAFF
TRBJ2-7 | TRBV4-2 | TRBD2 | CASSQDWASGVYEQYF
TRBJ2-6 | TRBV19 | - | CASSIGTHSGANVLTF
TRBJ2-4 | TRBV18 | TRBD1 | CASSPDRVVKNIQYF
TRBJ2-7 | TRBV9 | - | CASSVDWLAYEQYF
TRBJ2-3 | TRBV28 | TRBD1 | CASSWTGKDTQYF
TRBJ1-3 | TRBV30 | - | CAWTGEISGNTIYF
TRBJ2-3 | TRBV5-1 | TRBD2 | CASSLTLAGSDTQYF
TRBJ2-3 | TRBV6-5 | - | CASRPGSTHAQYF
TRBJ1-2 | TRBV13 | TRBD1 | CASSPPGQEPPPNYGYTF
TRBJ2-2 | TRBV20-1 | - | CSARGSKELFF
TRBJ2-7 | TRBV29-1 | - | CSVTPRGANEQYF
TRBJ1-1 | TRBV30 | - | CAWKLRADTEAFF
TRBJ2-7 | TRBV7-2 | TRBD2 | CASSRTSGRDYEQYF
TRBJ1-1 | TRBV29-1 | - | CSVMMGGNTEAFF
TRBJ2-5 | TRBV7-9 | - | CASSPSGQAQRYQETQYF
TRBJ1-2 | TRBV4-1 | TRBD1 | CASSQDRDSGYGYTF
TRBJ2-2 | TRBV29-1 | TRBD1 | CSVGQGVNTGELFF
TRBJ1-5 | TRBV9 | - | CASSETLGNQPQHF
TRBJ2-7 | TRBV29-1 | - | CSGVTGSYEQYF
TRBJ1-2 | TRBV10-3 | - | CAISPDSTSYGYTF
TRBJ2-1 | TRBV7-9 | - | CASSPPLRSAYNEQFF
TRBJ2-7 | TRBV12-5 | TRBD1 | CASGLVFLDRAPYEQYF
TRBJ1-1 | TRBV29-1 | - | CSVVYSDTEAFF
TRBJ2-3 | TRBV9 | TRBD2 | CASSSSPGGGDTQYF
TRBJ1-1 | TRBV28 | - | CASSSQTIEAFF
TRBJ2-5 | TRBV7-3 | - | CASSLTRDQETQYF
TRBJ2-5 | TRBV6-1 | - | CASRLLGTLRETQYF